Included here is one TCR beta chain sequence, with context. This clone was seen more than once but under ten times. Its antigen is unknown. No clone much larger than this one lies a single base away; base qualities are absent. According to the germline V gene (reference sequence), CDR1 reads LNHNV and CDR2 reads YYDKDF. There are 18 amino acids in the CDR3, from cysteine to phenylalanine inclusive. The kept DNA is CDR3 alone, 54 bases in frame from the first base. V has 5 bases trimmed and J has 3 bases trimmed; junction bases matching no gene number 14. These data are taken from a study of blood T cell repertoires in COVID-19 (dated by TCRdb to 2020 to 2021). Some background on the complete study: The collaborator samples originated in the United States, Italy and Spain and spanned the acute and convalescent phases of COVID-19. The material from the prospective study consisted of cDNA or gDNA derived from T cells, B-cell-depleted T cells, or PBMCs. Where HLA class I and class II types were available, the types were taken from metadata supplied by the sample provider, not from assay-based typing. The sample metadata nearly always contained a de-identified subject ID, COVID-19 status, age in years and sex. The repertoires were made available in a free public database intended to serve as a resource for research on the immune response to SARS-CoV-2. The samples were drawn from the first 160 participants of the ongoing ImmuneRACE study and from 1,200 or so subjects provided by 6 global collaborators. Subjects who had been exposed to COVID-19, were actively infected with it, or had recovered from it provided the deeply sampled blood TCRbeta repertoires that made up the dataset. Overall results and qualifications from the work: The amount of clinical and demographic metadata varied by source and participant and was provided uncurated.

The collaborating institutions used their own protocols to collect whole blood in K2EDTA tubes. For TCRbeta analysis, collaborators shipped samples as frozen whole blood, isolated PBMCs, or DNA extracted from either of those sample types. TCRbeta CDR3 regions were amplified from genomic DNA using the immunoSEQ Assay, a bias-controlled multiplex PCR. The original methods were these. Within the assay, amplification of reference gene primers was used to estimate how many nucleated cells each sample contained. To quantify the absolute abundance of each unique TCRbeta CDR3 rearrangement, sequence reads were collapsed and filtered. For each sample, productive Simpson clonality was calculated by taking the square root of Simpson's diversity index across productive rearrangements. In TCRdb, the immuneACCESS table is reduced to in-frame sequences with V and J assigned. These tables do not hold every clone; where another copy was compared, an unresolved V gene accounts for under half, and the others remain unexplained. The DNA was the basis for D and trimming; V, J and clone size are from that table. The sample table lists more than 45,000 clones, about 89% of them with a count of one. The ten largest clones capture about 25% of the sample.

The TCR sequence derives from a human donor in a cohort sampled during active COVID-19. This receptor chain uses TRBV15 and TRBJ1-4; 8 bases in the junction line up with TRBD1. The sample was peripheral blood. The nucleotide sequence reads TGTGCCACCAGCCTAAAAACCGGGACAGGTCGTTCTAATGAAAAACTGTTTTTT. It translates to CATSLKTGTGRSNEKLFF.